These T cell receptor beta chains were read from a single sample in a study of OX40 agonist ivuxolimab in advanced cancers. Method: immunoSEQ multiplex PCR; TCRdb's copy keeps in-frame clones and lacks some. The sample lists 40,000 to 50,000 clones, roughly four fifths occurring once. The sequencing here drew on CD4+ or CD8+ T cells sorted from blood, taken in a trial of the OX40 agonist ivuxolimab. The receptors were gathered from an adult with an advanced solid tumor such as melanoma, head and neck, liver or kidney cancer. CDR3s include the opening cysteine and the closing phenylalanine or tryptophan. D genes are given only for firm matches. Expanded clones get a size class; other rows say once, few or many, or leave the size out.

CDR3 protein,CDR3 DNA,D gene,J gene,clone size,V gene,CDR3 length
CASSQEEGNGGELFF,TGCGCCAGCAGCCAAGAAGAAGGTAACGGCGGGGAGCTGTTTTTT,-,TRBJ2-2,once,TRBV4-3,15
CASRTGGTRTTEKLFF,TGTGCCAGCAGGACTGGGGGGACACGGACGACTGAAAAACTGTTTTTT,-,TRBJ1-4,-,TRBV13,16
CASSSETKSPLHF,TGTGCCAGCAGCTCCGAGACAAAATCACCCCTCCACTTT,-,TRBJ1-6,-,TRBV7-6,13
CASSQDGASEKLFF,TGTGCCAGCAGCCAAGATGGGGCCAGTGAAAAACTGTTTTTT,-,TRBJ1-4,-,TRBV4-2,14
CASSSDGGFGQYF,TGTGCCAGCAGTAGTGACGGGGGCTTTGGCCAGTACTTC,-,TRBJ2-5,once,TRBV6-1,13
CASSERRREQRGYTF,TGTGCCAGCAGCGAACGGAGACGGGAGCAAAGGGGCTACACCTTC,-,TRBJ1-2,-,TRBV7-2,15
CATSKRGGSGELFF,TGTGCCACCTCCAAGCGGGGCGGGTCCGGGGAGCTGTTTTTT,TRBD2,TRBJ2-2,once,TRBV2,14
CASSYEGFGPQHF,TGTGCCAGCAGTTACGAGGGTTTCGGGCCCCAGCATTTT,-,TRBJ1-5,-,TRBV6-5,13
CASSDWTQYF,TGTGCCAGCAGTGACTGGACCCAGTACTTC,-,TRBJ2-5,few,TRBV6-1,10
CASSPGGARDTQYF,TGTGCCAGCAGCCCCGGAGGGGCTCGAGATACGCAGTATTTT,-,TRBJ2-3,-,TRBV7-9,14
CASSPSSGSYNEQFF,TGTGCCAGCAGTCCGTCCAGCGGATCCTACAATGAGCAGTTCTTC,-,TRBJ2-1,-,TRBV6-1,15
CSVLDRMNTEAFF,TGCAGCGTCTTGGACAGGATGAACACTGAAGCTTTCTTT,TRBD1,TRBJ1-1,-,TRBV29-1,13
CASSLLNQPQHF,TGTGCCAGCAGTTTACTTAATCAGCCCCAGCATTTT,-,TRBJ1-5,-,TRBV28,12
CASSIQATENQPQHF,TGTGCCAGTAGTATCCAAGCGACTGAGAATCAGCCCCAGCATTTT,-,TRBJ1-5,once,TRBV19,15
CAWSVLGRGVYGYTF,TGTGCCTGGAGTGTTTTGGGGCGAGGGGTCTATGGCTACACCTTC,-,TRBJ1-2,-,TRBV30,15
CASSLIGQGDTEAFF,TGTGCCAGCAGCTTGATAGGTCAAGGGGACACTGAAGCTTTCTTT,-,TRBJ1-1,-,TRBV5-5,15
CASSTRNRAHETQYF,TGTGCCAGCAGCACCCGAAACAGGGCGCACGAGACCCAGTACTTC,-,TRBJ2-5,-,TRBV5-8,15
CASSLEGLTNEKLFF,TGTGCCAGCAGCTTGGAAGGGCTAACTAATGAAAAACTGTTTTTT,-,TRBJ1-4,-,TRBV5-5,15
CASSLMGVGNTVYF,TGTGCCAGCAGCTTAATGGGTGTTGGAAACACCGTATATTTT,-,TRBJ1-3,-,TRBV7-2,14
CASSLTSGATGELFF,TGTGCCAGCAGCTTGACTAGCGGGGCCACCGGGGAGCTGTTTTTT,TRBD2,TRBJ2-2,-,TRBV7-6,15
CASSQVGGGSNNEQFF,TGTGCCAGCAGCCAAGTCGGCGGGGGGTCTAACAATGAGCAGTTCTTC,TRBD2,TRBJ2-1,-,TRBV4-2,16
CASSLASTGELFF,TGCGCCAGCAGCTTGGCGTCCACCGGGGAGCTGTTTTTT,-,TRBJ2-2,-,TRBV5-1,13